The 24 T cell receptor beta chains below come from one sample, sequenced in a study of cytomegalovirus exposure and HLA in healthy donors. The study ran its PCR with 60 Vbeta and 13 Jbeta primers. The method was immunoSEQ multiplex PCR; TCRdb's version includes in-frame clones alone and lacks a portion of them. This sample yields 150,000 to 200,000 clones, of which approximately 11% are seen a single time; approximately 8.4% belongs to the top ten. The specimen was PBMCs. The receptors originated from a man aged 50 to 60 in good health and CMV-seropositive.

This clone was picked up a small number of times. The chain joins TRBV5-6 to TRBJ1-2; TRBD1 is a possible D gene (5 bases). The CDR3 runs to 13 residues. With 2 bases removed from V and 5 bases from J, the gap between germline ends came to 10 bases. The germline V gene encodes CDR1 SGHDT and CDR2 YYEEEE. The CDR3 here is CASSFGQVYGYTF. The DNA for the CDR3 is TGTGCCAGCAGCTTTGGACAAGTATATGGCTACACCTTC.

This chain uses TRBV19 with TRBJ1-2; TRBD1 matches at 7 bases. The CDR3 totals 15 residues. The germline V gene has CDR1 LNHDA and CDR2 SQIVND (reference sequence). The ends lost 7 bases at V and 1 base at J; junction bases unmatched: 9. The CDR3 sequence is CASTTGTVLNYGYTF. In DNA, the CDR3 is TGTGCCAGTACCACCGGGACAGTTCTTAACTATGGCTACACCTTC.

This clone showed up just a few times. The rearrangement uses TRBV2 and TRBJ1-5; no clear D. The ends were cut back, 8 bases at V and 7 bases at J, with 15 bases in the middle. The CDR3 contains 13 residues. Germline V lookup: CDR1 SNHLY, CDR2 FYNNEI. The CDR3 sequence: CASSGQSGQPQHF. CDR3 coding DNA: TGTGCCAGCTCCGGGCAGTCGGGGCAGCCCCAGCATTTT.

The genes are TRBV9 and TRBJ2-7; TRBD1 is a possible D gene (6 bases). Germline loops: CDR1 SGDLS, CDR2 YYNGEE. CDR3 size: 14 residues. Trimming pared 3 bases from V and 6 bases from J, leaving 16 bases between. CDR3 region: CASSGTASGFEQYF. The CDR3 bases are TGTGCCAGCAGCGGGACAGCGTCAGGTTTCGAGCAGTACTTC.

This clone was detected only a few times. V is TRBV2 and J is TRBJ2-7; weak D call: TRBD1 (7 bases). Per germline, CDR1 SNHLY and CDR2 FYNNEI. The CDR3 spans 15 residues. Trimming took off 6 bases at V and 2 bases at J, with 17 bases between the two ends. CDR3 DNA: TGTGCCAGCAGGGGCGGGACAGCGAACCCCTACGAGCAGTACGTC. It encodes CASRGGTANPYEQYV.

This sequence joins TRBV18 and TRBJ1-5; D unclear. Germline values: CDR1 KGHSH, CDR2 LQKENI. Trimming shortened V by 3 bases and J by 8 bases, and 14 bases separated the two germline ends. The CDR3 has 14 residues. DNA for the CDR3: TGTGCCAGCTCACCGGGAGTGGGAACGGAGCCCCAGCATTTT. Its protein product is CASSPGVGTEPQHF.

This sequence joins TRBV4-1 and TRBJ2-5, with 7 bases lining up with TRBD2. Trimming cost V 1 base and J 1 base; bases outside gene matches: 3. The CDR3 loop spans 15 amino acids. The germline V gene has CDR1 MGHRA and CDR2 YSYEKL. The CDR3 spells CASSQGGLPQETQYF. The CDR3 bases are TGCGCCAGCAGCCAAGGGGGACTACCCCAAGAGACCCAGTACTTC.

This clone has a handful of counts. V is TRBV9 and J is TRBJ1-6, with no clear D. V gave up 0 bases and J gave up 7 bases, with 14 bases separating them. Germline CDR1 is SGDLS and CDR2 is YYNGEE. CDR3 length equals 16 residues. In DNA form, the CDR3 reads TGTGCCAGCAGCGTAGGGAGGGCCGGAGTAAATTCACCCCTCCACTTT. Protein product: CASSVGRAGVNSPLHF. Supplemented by reference TRBV9 and TRBJ1-6, the full variable domain reads DSGVTQTPKHLITATGQRVTLRCSPRSGDLSVYWYQQSLDQGLQFLIQYYNGEERAKGNILERFSAQQFPDLHSELNLSSLELGDSALYFCASSVGRAGVNSPLHFGNGTRLTVT.

This clone turned up a few times. V usage is TRBV6-1 and J usage is TRBJ2-3; 7 nucleotides agree with TRBD2. Unmatched junction bases numbered 7, after V lost 2 bases and J lost 2 bases. Germline V gene data show CDR1 as MNHNS and CDR2 as SASEGT. The length of the CDR3 is 16 residues. The CDR3 DNA sequence: TGTGCCAGCAGTGAATGGGGCGGGGGTAACACAGATACGCAGTATTTT. Protein product: CASSEWGGGNTDTQYF.

This clone appeared a few times. This CDR3 reads CTSSHSSGSSTDTQYF. Here the CDR3 DNA reads TGCACCAGCAGCCACTCTAGCGGCTCTAGCACAGATACGCAGTATTTT. The chain links TRBV1 to TRBJ2-3; the table's D call, TRBD2, was not checked against the DNA. TRBV1 is labeled a pseudogene. The CDR3 has 16 amino acids.

This clone was picked up a small number of times. The chain has TRBV5-1 and TRBJ2-1; possibly TRBD2 for D (5 bases). The V gene's germline CDR1 is SGHRS and CDR2 YFSETQ. V was clipped by 0 bases and J by 0 bases, with 10 bases between them. The CDR3 loop spans 16 amino acids. Written as DNA, the CDR3 is TGCGCCAGCAGCTTGGTCGGACTGAGCTCCTACAATGAGCAGTTCTTC. Translating it yields CASSLVGLSSYNEQFF.

This clone was detected only a few times. V gene TRBV9 combines with J gene TRBJ2-1, with 9 bases fitting TRBD2. The CDR3 is 18 amino acids. Unmatched junction bases numbered 10, after V lost 3 bases and J lost 0 bases. Germline assignment: CDR1 SGDLS and CDR2 YYNGEE. CDR3 nucleotide sequence: TGTGCCAGCAGCGCCAGCAGGATAGCGGGGGTCTCCTACAATGAGCAGTTCTTC. It translates to CASSASRIAGVSYNEQFF. The full variable domain, its missing parts supplied by reference TRBV9 and TRBJ2-1, is DSGVTQTPKHLITATGQRVTLRCSPRSGDLSVYWYQQSLDQGLQFLIQYYNGEERAKGNILERFSAQQFPDLHSELNLSSLELGDSALYFCASSASRIAGVSYNEQFFGPGTRLTVL.

This clone has a handful of counts. This chain uses TRBV9 with TRBJ2-5; 9 positions agree with TRBD1. Trimming took 0 bases from V and 4 from J; bases not matched to a gene: 4. Germline V gene sequence: CDR1 SGDLS, CDR2 YYNGEE. The CDR3 consists of 15 residues. The CDR3 DNA follows: TGTGCCAGCAGCGTAGAACAGGGGGCAGGAGAGACCCAGTACTTC. Protein sequence: CASSVEQGAGETQYF.

The rearrangement joins TRBV29-1 to TRBJ2-6; no definite D call. The CDR3 has 13 amino acids. Germline V gene lookup returns CDR1 SQVTM and CDR2 ANQGSEA. Trimming shortened V by 4 bases and J by 0 bases, and 4 bases separated the two germline ends. The CDR3 bases are TGCAGCGTTGTATCCTCTGGGGCCAACGTCCTGACTTTC. This sequence encodes CSVVSSGANVLTF. The variable domain in full, with the rest retrieved from reference TRBV29-1 and TRBJ2-6, is SAVISQKPSRDICQRGTSLTIQCQVDSQVTMMFWYRQQPGQSLTLIATANQGSEATYESGFVIDKFPISRPNLTFSTLTVSNMSPEDSSIYLCSVVSSGANVLTFGAGSRLTVL.

This clone was seen a few times. This chain connects TRBV30 to TRBJ2-1; 8 bases line up with TRBD2. With V trimmed by 3 bases and J by 8 bases, 9 bases remained unmatched. Germline assignment: CDR1 GTSNPN and CDR2 SVGIG (reference sequence). The CDR3 extends over 14 amino acids. CDR3 DNA sequence: TGTGCCTGGAGCAGATCGGGGGGGCCGGATGAGCAGTTCTTC. It is translated as CAWSRSGGPDEQFF. The entire variable domain, with the rest obtained from reference TRBV30 and TRBJ2-1, is as follows: SQTIHQWPATLVQPVGSPLSLECTVEGTSNPNLYWYRQAAGRGLQLLFYSVGIGQISSEVPQNLSASRPQDRQFILSSKKLLLSDSGFYLCAWSRSGGPDEQFFGPGTRLTVL.

This clone was detected a few times. This chain connects TRBV9 to TRBJ2-5, with TRBD2 matching 9 bases. CDR1 is SGDLS and CDR2 is YYNGEE in the germline V gene. CDR3 length: 15 amino acids. With V trimmed by 3 bases and J by 5 bases, 8 bases remained unmatched. The CDR3 bases are TGTGCCAGCAGCGCAACGGGACTAGCCCGGGAGACCCAGTACTTC. Its protein is CASSATGLARETQYF.

Only a few counts were recorded for this clone. The germline gene is not matched at one end of the junction; a read error may be the cause. In the same sample, other DNA sequences code for this CDR3. The gene calls are TRBV5-1 and TRBJ2-5; D perhaps matches TRBD1 (6 bases). The CDR3 is made up of 16 amino acids. Germline V gene lookup returns CDR1 SGHRS and CDR2 YFSETQ. CDR3 residues: CASSPIRPGDLETQYF. The CDR3 coding sequence is TGTGCCAGCAGCCCAATTCGGCCAGGGGATTTGGAGACCCAGTACTTC.

The J gene is TRBJ1-1, the V gene TRBV6-1, with D uncertain. With 7 bases removed from V and 1 base from J, the gap between germline ends came to 13 bases. The CDR3 totals 14 residues. CDR1 and CDR2 (germline): MNHNS, SASEGT. The CDR3 region has the DNA TGTGCCAGCAACACACCCAAACGGAACACTGAAGCTTTCTTT. This translates into CASNTPKRNTEAFF.

The rearrangement joins TRBV10-1 to TRBJ2-5, with 11 bases lining up with TRBD1. This CDR3 region has 18 residues. The V gene end was trimmed by 0 bases and the J gene end by 0 bases; junction bases not matched to a gene: 6. Germline V gene sequence: CDR1 WNHNN, CDR2 SYGVQD (reference sequence). The CDR3 nucleotides are TGCGCCAGCAGTGAGTCCAGGACAGGGGGCCAGTACCAAGAGACCCAGTACTTC. Protein product: CASSESRTGGQYQETQYF.

This clone was recorded a few times. The chain combines TRBV28 with TRBJ1-3, with D hard to call. This CDR3 has 15 residues. CDR1 is MDHEN and CDR2 is SYDVKM in the germline V gene. V lost 0 bases, J lost 1 base, and 7 bases lay in between. The CDR3 region has the DNA TGTGCCAGCAGTTTATGGTCAGTTTCTGGAAACACCATATATTTT. It specifies CASSLWSVSGNTIYF.

This rearrangement joins TRBV6-4 to TRBJ1-6, with 9 bases fitting TRBD1. CDR3 size: 14 residues. CDR1 and CDR2 (germline): MRHNA, SNTAGT. V shed 6 bases, J shed 9 bases, and the junction held 6 bases outside the gene matches. The CDR3 nucleotides are TGTGCCAGCAGGGATACAGGGGGCGGTTCACCCCTCCACTTT. Translating it yields CASRDTGGGSPLHF.

This clone has just a few counts. The CDR3 region is CASSSGQGRFVTEAFF. The CDR3 DNA is TGTGCCAGCAGCTCGGGACAGGGAAGATTTGTCACTGAAGCTTTCTTT. The chain employs TRBV5-4 and TRBJ1-1, with TRBD1 matching over 9 bases. This CDR3 contains 16 residues. Germline V gene sequence: CDR1 SGHNT, CDR2 YYREEE (reference sequence). V dropped 3 bases and J dropped 4; count of bases not matched to a gene: 10.

This clone was seen a handful of times. The chain joins TRBV6-1 to TRBJ2-6; 12 positions agree with TRBD1. Germline V gene sequence: CDR1 MNHNS, CDR2 SASEGT. The V gene end was trimmed by 4 bases and the J gene end by 3 bases; junction bases not matched to a gene: 7. This CDR3 contains 18 residues. CDR3 coding DNA: TGTGCCAGCAGTGCCACCGGGACAGGGGGCGTTGGGGCCAACGTCCTGACTTTC. Amino acid sequence: CASSATGTGGVGANVLTF.

The chain couples TRBV18 to TRBJ1-1; D call uncertain. Trimming left V 2 bases short and J 9 bases short, with 10 bases between. CDR1 is KGHSH, CDR2 LQKENI, per germline. CDR3 length: 12 residues. The CDR3 sequence: CASSPVGRQAFF. The CDR3 nucleotides are TGTGCCAGCTCACCAGTTGGGCGTCAAGCTTTCTTT.